This T cell receptor beta chain was identified in a study of blood T cell repertoires in COVID-19. Study background: Donors in the United States, Italy and Spain gave samples during acute or convalescent COVID-19. PBMCs, B-cell-depleted T cells, or T cells were the source of the cDNA or gDNA that made up the material.

In the authors' methods: It was from reference gene primer amplification that nucleated cell counts were estimated. The protocol was immunoSEQ multiplex PCR, while the TCRdb copy is restricted to in-frame clones and leaves out a portion. V, J and clone size are taken as reported in that table, and D and trimming were inferred from the DNA itself. The table lists 200,000 to 300,000 clones, roughly 90% of them singletons, with about 0.7% in the top ten. The CDR3 is 14 amino acids. V was shortened by 4 bases and J by 8 bases, with 15 bases between the two germline ends. Germline CDR1 reads MDHEN; CDR2 reads SYDVKM.

The clonotype comes from a human donor in a cohort sampled during active COVID-19. Sequencing input: peripheral blood. The rearrangement joins TRBV28 to TRBJ1-3; no definite D call. The CDR3 DNA sequence: TGTGCCAGCAGTTCTGGGCGCTTCTCATACACCATATATTTT. Protein: CASSSGRFSYTIYF. The full variable domain, its missing parts supplied by reference TRBV28 and TRBJ1-3, is DVKVTQSSRYLVKRTGEKVFLECVQDMDHENMFWYRQDPGLGLRLIYFSYDVKMKEKGDIPEGYSVSREKKERFSLILESASTNQTSMYLCASSSGRFSYTIYFGEGSWLTVV.